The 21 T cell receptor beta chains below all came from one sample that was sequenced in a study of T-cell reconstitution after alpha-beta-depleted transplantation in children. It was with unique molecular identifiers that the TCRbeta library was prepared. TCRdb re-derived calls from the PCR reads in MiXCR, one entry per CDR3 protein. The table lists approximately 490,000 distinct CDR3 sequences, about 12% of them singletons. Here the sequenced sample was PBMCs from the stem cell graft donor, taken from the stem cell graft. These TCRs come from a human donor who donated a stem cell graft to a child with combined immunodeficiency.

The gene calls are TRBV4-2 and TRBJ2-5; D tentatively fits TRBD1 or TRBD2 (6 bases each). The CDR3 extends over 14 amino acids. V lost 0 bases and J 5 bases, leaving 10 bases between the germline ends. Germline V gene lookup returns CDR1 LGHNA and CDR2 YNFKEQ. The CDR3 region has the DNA TGTGCCAGCAGCCAAGATTTCGGGGGCGAGACCCAGTACTTC. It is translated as CASSQDFGGETQYF.

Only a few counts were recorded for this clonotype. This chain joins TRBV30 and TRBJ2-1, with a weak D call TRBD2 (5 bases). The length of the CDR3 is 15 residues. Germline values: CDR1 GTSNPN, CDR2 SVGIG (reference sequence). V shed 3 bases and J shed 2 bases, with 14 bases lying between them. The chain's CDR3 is CAWSWGEGAYNEQFF. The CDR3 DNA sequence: TGTGCCTGGAGCTGGGGAGAAGGTGCCTACAATGAGCAGTTCTTC. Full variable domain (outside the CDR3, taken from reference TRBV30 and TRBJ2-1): SQTIHQWPATLVQPVGSPLSLECTVEGTSNPNLYWYRQAAGRGLQLLFYSVGIGQISSEVPQNLSASRPQDRQFILSSKKLLLSDSGFYLCAWSWGEGAYNEQFFGPGTRLTVL.

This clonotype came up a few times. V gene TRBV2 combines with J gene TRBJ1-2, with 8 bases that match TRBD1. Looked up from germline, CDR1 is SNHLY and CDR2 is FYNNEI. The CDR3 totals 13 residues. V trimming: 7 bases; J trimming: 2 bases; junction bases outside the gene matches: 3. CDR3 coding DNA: TGTGCCAGCACCGGACAGGGAAACTATGGCTACACCTTC. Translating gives CASTGQGNYGYTF.

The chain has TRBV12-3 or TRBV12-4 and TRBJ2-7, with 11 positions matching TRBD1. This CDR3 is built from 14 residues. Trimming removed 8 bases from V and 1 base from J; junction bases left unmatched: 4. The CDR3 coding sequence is TGTGCCAGCGGGGACAGGGGGTTGTCCTACGAGCAGTACTTC. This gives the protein CASGDRGLSYEQYF.

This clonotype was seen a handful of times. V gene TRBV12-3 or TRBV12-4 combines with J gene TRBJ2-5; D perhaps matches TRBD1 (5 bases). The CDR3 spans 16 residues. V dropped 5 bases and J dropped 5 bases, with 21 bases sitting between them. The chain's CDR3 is CASSPQGWGRRETQYF. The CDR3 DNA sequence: TGTGCCAGCAGTCCCCAAGGATGGGGCCGACGGGAGACCCAGTACTTC.

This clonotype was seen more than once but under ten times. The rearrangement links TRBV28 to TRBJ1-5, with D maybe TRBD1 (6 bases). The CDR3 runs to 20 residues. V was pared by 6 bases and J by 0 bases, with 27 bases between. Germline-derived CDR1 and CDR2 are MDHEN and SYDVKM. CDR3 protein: CASRGMRGAPTRYSNQPQHF. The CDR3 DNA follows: TGTGCCAGCAGGGGGATGAGGGGGGCGCCCACACGCTATAGCAATCAGCCCCAGCATTTT.

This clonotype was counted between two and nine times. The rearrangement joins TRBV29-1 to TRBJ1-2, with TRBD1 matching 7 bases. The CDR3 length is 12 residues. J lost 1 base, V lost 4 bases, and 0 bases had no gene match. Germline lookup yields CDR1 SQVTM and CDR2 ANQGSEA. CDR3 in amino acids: CSVGQGNYGYTF. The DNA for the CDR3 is TGCAGCGTTGGACAGGGTAACTATGGCTACACCTTC.

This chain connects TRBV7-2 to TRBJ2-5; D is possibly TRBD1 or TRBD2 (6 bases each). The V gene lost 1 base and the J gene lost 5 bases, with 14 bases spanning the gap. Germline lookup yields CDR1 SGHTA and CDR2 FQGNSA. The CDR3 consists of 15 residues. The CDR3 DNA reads TGTGCCAGCAGCTTAGAGGGGGGTCGCTGGGAGACCCAGTACTTC. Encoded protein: CASSLEGGRWETQYF.

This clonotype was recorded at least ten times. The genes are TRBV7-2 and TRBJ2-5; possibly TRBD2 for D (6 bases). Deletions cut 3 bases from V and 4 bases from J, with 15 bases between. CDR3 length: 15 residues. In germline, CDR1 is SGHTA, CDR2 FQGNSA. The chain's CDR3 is CASSFGGDARETQYF. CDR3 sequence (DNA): TGTGCCAGCAGCTTCGGCGGGGATGCTCGAGAGACCCAGTACTTC.

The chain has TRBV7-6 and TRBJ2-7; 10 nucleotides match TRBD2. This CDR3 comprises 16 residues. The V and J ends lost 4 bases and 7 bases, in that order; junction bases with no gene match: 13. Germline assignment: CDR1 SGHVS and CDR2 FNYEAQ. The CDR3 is CASSSSAGGSGREQYF. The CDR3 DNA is TGTGCCAGCAGCTCGTCAGCGGGGGGGTCGGGTAGAGAGCAGTACTTC.

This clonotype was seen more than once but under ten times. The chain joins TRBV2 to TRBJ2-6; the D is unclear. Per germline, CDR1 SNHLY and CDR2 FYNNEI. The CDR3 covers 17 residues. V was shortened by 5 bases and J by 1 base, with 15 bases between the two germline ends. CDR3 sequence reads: CASSRLGPPSGANVLTF. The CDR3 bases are TGTGCCAGCAGTCGACTCGGCCCTCCATCTGGGGCCAACGTCCTGACTTTC. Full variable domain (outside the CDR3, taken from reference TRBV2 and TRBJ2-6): EPEVTQTPSHQVTQMGQEVILRCVPISNHLYFYWYRQILGQKVEFLVSFYNNEISEKSEIFDDQFSVERPDGSNFTLKIRSTKLEDSAMYFCASSRLGPPSGANVLTFGAGSRLTVL.

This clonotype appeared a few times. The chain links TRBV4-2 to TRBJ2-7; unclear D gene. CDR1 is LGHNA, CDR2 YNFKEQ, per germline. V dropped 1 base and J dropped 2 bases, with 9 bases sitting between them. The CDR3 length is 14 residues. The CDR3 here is CASSQARYPYEQYF. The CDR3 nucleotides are TGTGCCAGCAGCCAAGCGCGATACCCCTACGAGCAGTACTTC.

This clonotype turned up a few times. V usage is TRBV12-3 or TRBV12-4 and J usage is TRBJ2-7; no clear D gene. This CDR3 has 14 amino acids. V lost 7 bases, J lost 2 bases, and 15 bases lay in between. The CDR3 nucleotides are TGTGCCAGCACCACCGGAGCACGAGCCTACGAGCAGTACTTC. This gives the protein CASTTGARAYEQYF.

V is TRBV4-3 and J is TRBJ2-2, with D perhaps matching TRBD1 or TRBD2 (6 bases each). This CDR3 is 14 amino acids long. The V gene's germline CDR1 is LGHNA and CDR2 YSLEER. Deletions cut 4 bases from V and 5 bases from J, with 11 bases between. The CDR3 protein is CASSPKGGTGELFF. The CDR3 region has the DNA TGCGCCAGCAGCCCCAAAGGGGGGACCGGGGAGCTGTTTTTT.

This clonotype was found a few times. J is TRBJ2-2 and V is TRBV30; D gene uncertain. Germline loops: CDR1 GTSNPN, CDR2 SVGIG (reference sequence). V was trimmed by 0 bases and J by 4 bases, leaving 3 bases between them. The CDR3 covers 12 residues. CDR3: CAWSVATGELFF. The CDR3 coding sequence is TGTGCCTGGAGTGTAGCCACCGGGGAGCTGTTTTTT.

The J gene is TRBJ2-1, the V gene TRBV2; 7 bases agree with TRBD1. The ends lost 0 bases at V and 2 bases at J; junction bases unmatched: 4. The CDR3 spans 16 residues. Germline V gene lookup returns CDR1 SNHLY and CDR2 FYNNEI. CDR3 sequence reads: CASSEASQGPYNEQFF. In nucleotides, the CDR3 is TGTGCCAGCAGTGAAGCTTCACAGGGGCCCTACAATGAGCAGTTCTTC.

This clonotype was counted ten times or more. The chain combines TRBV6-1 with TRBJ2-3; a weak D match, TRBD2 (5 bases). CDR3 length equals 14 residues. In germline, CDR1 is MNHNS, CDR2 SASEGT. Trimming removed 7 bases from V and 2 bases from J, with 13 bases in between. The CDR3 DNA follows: TGTGCCAGCACCGGACTTTCCAACACAGATACGCAGTATTTT. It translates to CASTGLSNTDTQYF.

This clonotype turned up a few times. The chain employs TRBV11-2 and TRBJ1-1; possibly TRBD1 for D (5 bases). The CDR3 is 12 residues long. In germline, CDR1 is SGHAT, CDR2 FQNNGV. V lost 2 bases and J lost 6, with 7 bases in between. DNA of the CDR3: TGTGCCAGCAGCTTAATAGGGGCTGAAGCTTTCTTT. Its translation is CASSLIGAEAFF.

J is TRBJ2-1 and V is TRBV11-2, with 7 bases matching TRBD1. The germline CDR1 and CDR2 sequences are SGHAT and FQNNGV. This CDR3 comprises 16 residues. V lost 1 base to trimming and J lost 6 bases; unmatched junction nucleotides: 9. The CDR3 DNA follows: TGTGCCAGCAGCTTAGCCCCAGCGACAGGGATCAATGAGCAGTTCTTC. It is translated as CASSLAPATGINEQFF.

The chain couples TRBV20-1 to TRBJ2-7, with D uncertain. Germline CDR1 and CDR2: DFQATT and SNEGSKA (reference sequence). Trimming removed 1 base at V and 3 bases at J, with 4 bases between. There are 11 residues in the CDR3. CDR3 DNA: TGCAGTGCTAGAGTCAGCTACGAGCAGTACTTC. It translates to CSARVSYEQYF.

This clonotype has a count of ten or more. CDR3 in DNA: TGTGCCAGCAGCAGTCCGGGCCTAGGGTACAATGAGCAGTTCTTC. It is translated as CASSSPGLGYNEQFF. The V and J genes are TRBV12-3 or TRBV12-4 and TRBJ2-1; D not resolved. Trimming removed 6 bases from V and 4 bases from J, with 16 bases in between. This CDR3 has 15 residues.